This TCR beta chain was recorded in a study of blood T cell repertoires in COVID-19. Looking at the study overall: COVID-19 samples, acute and convalescent, were from the United States, Italy and Spain. PBMCs, B-cell-depleted T cells, or T cells provided the cDNA or gDNA that made up the material.

After removal of 3 bases from V and 5 bases from J, the junction contained 21 bases not matched to a gene. The germline CDR1 and CDR2 sequences are KGHSH and LQKENI. The length of the CDR3 is 20 residues. In the study's own analysis: Reference gene primer amplification in the assay estimated nucleated cell counts. Repertoires were generated with immunoSEQ multiplex PCR, while TCRdb's copy carries only in-frame clones and drops some. The D gene and trimming were derived from the DNA, and the V and J assignments and clone size from that table. The sample lists about 64,000 clones, more than 75% occurring once.

The sample consisted of peripheral blood. This clonotype was obtained from a man aged 50-60 years with active COVID-19. The chain uses TRBV18 and TRBJ2-1; TRBD2 aligns across 8 bases. DNA of the CDR3: TGTGCCAGCTCACCTCAACGCCTATGGAGCGGGGGAATCGGGGACAATGAGCAGTTCTTC. This gives the protein CASSPQRLWSGGIGDNEQFF.